This is a list of T cell receptor beta chains from one sample in a study of blood T cell repertoires in COVID-19. The data were produced by immunoSEQ multiplex PCR, yet TCRdb's version contains in-frame clones alone and is incomplete. The data show about 100,000 clones, with approximately 90% seen just once and about 18% held by the top ten. Sequenced: peripheral blood. Receptor source: a man aged 50 to 59 with acute or convalescent COVID-19. CDR3s include the opening cysteine and the closing phenylalanine or tryptophan. The order of the fields is D gene, CDR3 length, J gene, V gene, clone size, CDR3 DNA, CDR3 protein. A D gene is named only where the DNA matches it firmly. Rows may omit the clone size; those that give it use once, few, many or a size class.

d_gene: TRBD1; len: 12; j_gene: TRBJ1-4; v_gene: TRBV19; abundance: .; CDR3nt: TGTGCCAGTAGAGACAGGGGTGAAAAACTGTTTTTT; CDR3aa: CASRDRGEKLFF
d_gene: TRBD1; len: 14; j_gene: TRBJ2-5; v_gene: TRBV18; abundance: .; CDR3nt: TGTGCCAGCTCCCGACAGGGGACCCACGAGACCCAGTACTTC; CDR3aa: CASSRQGTHETQYF
d_gene: TRBD1; len: 17; j_gene: TRBJ2-7; v_gene: TRBV19; abundance: .; CDR3nt: TGTGCCAGTAGTACTTCAGGGGGCTCGGCTCATCACTACGAGCAGTACTTC; CDR3aa: CASSTSGGSAHHYEQYF
d_gene: .; len: 13; j_gene: TRBJ2-7; v_gene: TRBV10-1; abundance: .; CDR3nt: TGCGCCAGCAGTAAGGACAACTCCTACGAGCAGTACTTC; CDR3aa: CASSKDNSYEQYF
d_gene: .; len: 15; j_gene: TRBJ1-2; v_gene: TRBV5-1; abundance: .; CDR3nt: TGCGCCAGCAGCGGATTCGGGACTGCTAACTATGGCTACACCTTC; CDR3aa: CASSGFGTANYGYTF
d_gene: .; len: 14; j_gene: TRBJ2-2; v_gene: TRBV7-7; abundance: .; CDR3nt: TGTGCCAGCAGCTTAGGGGGCACATCCGGGGAGCTGTTTTTT; CDR3aa: CASSLGGTSGELFF
d_gene: .; len: 14; j_gene: TRBJ1-4; v_gene: TRBV6-5; abundance: .; CDR3nt: TGTGCCAGCAGTCCGACAGTAACTAATGAAAAACTGTTTTTT; CDR3aa: CASSPTVTNEKLFF
d_gene: .; len: 14; j_gene: TRBJ1-1; v_gene: TRBV10-3; abundance: .; CDR3nt: TGTGCCATCAGTGAGACAAACAGGGACACTGAAGCTTTCTTT; CDR3aa: CAISETNRDTEAFF
d_gene: .; len: 14; j_gene: TRBJ2-7; v_gene: TRBV3-1/TRBV3-2; abundance: .; CDR3nt: TGTGCCAGCAGCCGAGGCGGGGACCCCTACGAGCAGTACTTC; CDR3aa: CASSRGGDPYEQYF
d_gene: .; len: 16; j_gene: TRBJ2-3; v_gene: TRBV5-1; abundance: .; CDR3nt: TGCGCCAGCAGCTTGGGGGGTCGGAGGGGCACAGATACGCAGTATTTT; CDR3aa: CASSLGGRRGTDTQYF
d_gene: TRBD1; len: 19; j_gene: TRBJ1-1; v_gene: TRBV5-1; abundance: .; CDR3nt: TGCGCCAGCAGCTTCCGACCCCCGGGACAGGAGACGATGAACACTGAAGCTTTCTTT; CDR3aa: CASSFRPPGQETMNTEAFF
d_gene: TRBD1; len: 17; j_gene: TRBJ1-6; v_gene: TRBV11-3; abundance: once; CDR3nt: TGTGCCAGCAGCTCCACCCAGGGGGCACCCTATAATTCACCCCTCCACTTT; CDR3aa: CASSSTQGAPYNSPLHF
d_gene: .; len: 15; j_gene: TRBJ2-3; v_gene: TRBV7-2; abundance: few; CDR3nt: TGTGCCAGCAGCCCAGTGGCGGCTGGCACAGATACGCAGTATTTT; CDR3aa: CASSPVAAGTDTQYF
d_gene: .; len: 16; j_gene: TRBJ1-1; v_gene: TRBV6-2/TRBV6-3; abundance: .; CDR3nt: TGTGCCAGCAGACCTAAAACAGGGATAGGTGCCACTGAAGCTTTCTTT; CDR3aa: CASRPKTGIGATEAFF
d_gene: TRBD1; len: 14; j_gene: TRBJ1-2; v_gene: TRBV11-3; abundance: .; CDR3nt: TGTGCCAGCAGCTCCCTCAGGGGGAACTATGGCTACACCTTC; CDR3aa: CASSSLRGNYGYTF
d_gene: .; len: 14; j_gene: TRBJ2-5; v_gene: TRBV7-2; abundance: .; CDR3nt: TGTGCCAGCAGCTTAGGGGGGAGGCAAGAGACCCAGTACTTC; CDR3aa: CASSLGGRQETQYF
d_gene: .; len: 12; j_gene: TRBJ1-5; v_gene: TRBV3-1/TRBV3-2; abundance: .; CDR3nt: TGTGCCAGCAGTCTTGGGGGGCAGCCCCAGCATTTT; CDR3aa: CASSLGGQPQHF
d_gene: TRBD1; len: 15; j_gene: TRBJ1-6; v_gene: TRBV28; abundance: .; CDR3nt: TGTGCCAGCAGTTTAACGGGACAGTTCAATTCACCCCTCCACTTT; CDR3aa: CASSLTGQFNSPLHF
d_gene: .; len: 16; j_gene: TRBJ1-1; v_gene: TRBV4-1; abundance: .; CDR3nt: TGCGCCAGCAGCTCATCGGTAGCGGGGGGCGCATTAGAAGCTTTCTTT; CDR3aa: CASSSSVAGGALEAFF
d_gene: .; len: 11; j_gene: TRBJ1-2; v_gene: TRBV20-1; abundance: .; CDR3nt: TGCAGTGCTAGGGAGGACTATGGCTACACCTTC; CDR3aa: CSAREDYGYTF
d_gene: .; len: 14; j_gene: TRBJ1-1; v_gene: TRBV5-4; abundance: .; CDR3nt: TGTGCCAGCAGCTTGGATGAGGGTAACACTGAAGCTTTCTTT; CDR3aa: CASSLDEGNTEAFF
d_gene: .; len: 13; j_gene: TRBJ1-1; v_gene: TRBV2; abundance: .; CDR3nt: TGTGCCAGCAGAGAACAGGGTGCCACTGAAGCTTTCTTT; CDR3aa: CASREQGATEAFF
d_gene: .; len: 18; j_gene: TRBJ1-1; v_gene: TRBV5-1; abundance: .; CDR3nt: TGCGCCAGCAGTATCGAGACCCCTTCCCTGACTATGAACACTGAAGCTTTCTTT; CDR3aa: CASSIETPSLTMNTEAFF
d_gene: TRBD1; len: 18; j_gene: TRBJ1-1; v_gene: TRBV11-2; abundance: once; CDR3nt: TGTGCCAGCAACCAACCCCCCGGGACAGGGCTAAGTAACACTGAAGCTTTCTTT; CDR3aa: CASNQPPGTGLSNTEAFF
d_gene: .; len: 16; j_gene: TRBJ2-7; v_gene: TRBV7-9; abundance: .; CDR3nt: TGTGCCAGCAGCTTCCAACAGGGCTTTTCGCCCTACGAGCAGTACTTC; CDR3aa: CASSFQQGFSPYEQYF
d_gene: TRBD1; len: 13; j_gene: TRBJ2-2; v_gene: TRBV11-2; abundance: .; CDR3nt: TGTGCCAGCACCACAGGGGGCCCCGGGGAGCTGTTTTTT; CDR3aa: CASTTGGPGELFF
d_gene: .; len: 16; j_gene: TRBJ1-4; v_gene: TRBV4-3; abundance: once; CDR3nt: TGCGCCAGCAGCCAAGACCAACTCTGGTCTAATGAAAAACTGTTTTTT; CDR3aa: CASSQDQLWSNEKLFF
d_gene: TRBD1; len: 14; j_gene: TRBJ2-2; v_gene: TRBV2; abundance: .; CDR3nt: TGTGCCAGCAGTCGGGACAGGAACACCGGGGAGCTGTTTTTT; CDR3aa: CASSRDRNTGELFF
d_gene: .; len: 16; j_gene: TRBJ1-5; v_gene: TRBV2; abundance: .; CDR3nt: TGTGCCAGCAGTGAAGTGGCAGTTCTTTACAATCAGCCCCAGCATTTT; CDR3aa: CASSEVAVLYNQPQHF
d_gene: .; len: 15; j_gene: TRBJ2-2; v_gene: TRBV5-1; abundance: .; CDR3nt: TGCGCCAGCAGCTTGAAAGGAGGGGACACCGGGGAGCTGTTTTTT; CDR3aa: CASSLKGGDTGELFF
d_gene: .; len: 14; j_gene: TRBJ1-1; v_gene: TRBV6-6; abundance: .; CDR3nt: TGTGCCAGCTCCCGGTCCCACGGTGAAACTGAAGCTTTCTTT; CDR3aa: CASSRSHGETEAFF
d_gene: .; len: 15; j_gene: TRBJ1-3; v_gene: TRBV5-3; abundance: .; CDR3nt: TGTGCCAGGGTACAGACAGGCCGAACTGGAAACACCATATATTTT; CDR3aa: CARVQTGRTGNTIYF
d_gene: .; len: 13; j_gene: TRBJ1-3; v_gene: TRBV5-1; abundance: .; CDR3nt: TGCGCCAGCAGACAGGGCTCTGGAAACACCATATATTTT; CDR3aa: CASRQGSGNTIYF
d_gene: .; len: 15; j_gene: TRBJ1-4; v_gene: TRBV6-5; abundance: .; CDR3nt: TGTGCCAGCAGGGGGAGGGGTGCGGTTGGTGAAAAACTGTTTTTT; CDR3aa: CASRGRGAVGEKLFF
d_gene: .; len: 10; j_gene: TRBJ2-7; v_gene: TRBV7-9; abundance: .; CDR3nt: TGTGCCAGCGGGCCTGGCGAGCAGTACTTC; CDR3aa: CASGPGEQYF
d_gene: TRBD2; len: 16; j_gene: TRBJ2-2; v_gene: TRBV5-1; abundance: once; CDR3nt: TGCGCCAGCAGCTTGTCCCTAGCGGGGAACACCGGGGAGCTGTTTTTT; CDR3aa: CASSLSLAGNTGELFF
d_gene: .; len: 13; j_gene: TRBJ1-2; v_gene: TRBV2; abundance: .; CDR3nt: TGTGCCAGCCAGGCCACAGGCAACTATGGCTACACCTTC; CDR3aa: CASQATGNYGYTF
d_gene: TRBD1; len: 14; j_gene: TRBJ2-1; v_gene: TRBV7-3; abundance: .; CDR3nt: TGTGCCAGCAGCCTAGGTGTTGGACGACAGGGGCAGTTCTTC; CDR3aa: CASSLGVGRQGQFF
d_gene: .; len: 14; j_gene: TRBJ1-1; v_gene: TRBV5-4; abundance: .; CDR3nt: TGTGCCAGCAGCACGGACTGGGAAGACACTGAAGCTTTCTTT; CDR3aa: CASSTDWEDTEAFF
d_gene: TRBD1; len: 15; j_gene: TRBJ1-6; v_gene: TRBV5-5; abundance: once; CDR3nt: TGTGCCAGCAGCTTGGTGGGGACAGATAATTCACCCCTCCACTTT; CDR3aa: CASSLVGTDNSPLHF
d_gene: .; len: 15; j_gene: TRBJ1-4; v_gene: TRBV3-1/TRBV3-2; abundance: .; CDR3nt: TGTGCCAGCAGCCAAGGGAGGTTGACTAATGAAAAACTGTTTTTT; CDR3aa: CASSQGRLTNEKLFF
d_gene: TRBD1; len: 15; j_gene: TRBJ1-4; v_gene: TRBV11-2; abundance: .; CDR3nt: TGTGCCAGCAGCTTCGACAGGGGCGGTAATGAAAAACTGTTTTTT; CDR3aa: CASSFDRGGNEKLFF
d_gene: TRBD1; len: 17; j_gene: TRBJ2-2; v_gene: TRBV7-6; abundance: few; CDR3nt: TGTGCCAGCAGCTTAGCGCCGTCGCAGGGGGCTGCCGGGGAGCTGTTTTTT; CDR3aa: CASSLAPSQGAAGELFF
d_gene: .; len: 13; j_gene: TRBJ1-1; v_gene: TRBV5-4; abundance: .; CDR3nt: TGTGCCAGCAGCTTGACGGGGAGGAGTGAAGCTTTCTTT; CDR3aa: CASSLTGRSEAFF
d_gene: .; len: 16; j_gene: TRBJ1-5; v_gene: TRBV28; abundance: .; CDR3nt: TGTGCCAGCAGTTCCCCCCGACGGGGGGATTATCAGCCCCAGCATTTT; CDR3aa: CASSSPRRGDYQPQHF
d_gene: .; len: 15; j_gene: TRBJ2-7; v_gene: TRBV6-1; abundance: .; CDR3nt: TGTGCCAGCAGTGAAGGGCGGAGCAGCGGCTACGAGCAGTACTTC; CDR3aa: CASSEGRSSGYEQYF
d_gene: TRBD1; len: 14; j_gene: TRBJ1-1; v_gene: TRBV18; abundance: .; CDR3nt: TGTGCCAGCTCATCGGGACAGCTGAACACTGAAGCTTTCTTT; CDR3aa: CASSSGQLNTEAFF
d_gene: .; len: 11; j_gene: TRBJ1-2; v_gene: TRBV18; abundance: .; CDR3nt: TGTGCCAGCTCACCGAGCGATGGCTACACCTTC; CDR3aa: CASSPSDGYTF
d_gene: TRBD1; len: 14; j_gene: TRBJ2-7; v_gene: TRBV11-3; abundance: .; CDR3nt: TGTGCCAGCAACGACAGGGGAAGCTCCTACGAGCAGTACTTC; CDR3aa: CASNDRGSSYEQYF
d_gene: .; len: 19; j_gene: TRBJ1-2; v_gene: TRBV7-8; abundance: .; CDR3nt: TGTGCCAGCAGCTTACGAATTGGGGCAAATACCCATCAGCTCTATGGCTACACCTTC; CDR3aa: CASSLRIGANTHQLYGYTF
d_gene: TRBD1; len: 12; j_gene: TRBJ2-5; v_gene: TRBV12-3/TRBV12-4; abundance: .; CDR3nt: TGTGCCAGCAGTCAAACAGGGGGGACCCAGTACTTC; CDR3aa: CASSQTGGTQYF
d_gene: .; len: 15; j_gene: TRBJ1-4; v_gene: TRBV9; abundance: .; CDR3nt: TGTGCCAGCAGCCCAAACACAGGGAGGGGTGAAAAACTGTTTTTT; CDR3aa: CASSPNTGRGEKLFF
d_gene: TRBD1; len: 14; j_gene: TRBJ1-4; v_gene: TRBV18; abundance: .; CDR3nt: TGTGCCAGCTCACCCGGGACAGGGAACGAAAAACTGTTTTTT; CDR3aa: CASSPGTGNEKLFF
d_gene: .; len: 15; j_gene: TRBJ1-6; v_gene: TRBV3-1/TRBV3-2; abundance: .; CDR3nt: TGTGCCAGCAGCCAAGAGTTGTCGGATAATTCACCCCTCCACTTT; CDR3aa: CASSQELSDNSPLHF
d_gene: .; len: 16; j_gene: TRBJ2-5; v_gene: TRBV2; abundance: few; CDR3nt: TGTGCCAGCAGTGACCCCCAGGGTTCGTACCAAGAGACCCAGTACTTC; CDR3aa: CASSDPQGSYQETQYF
d_gene: .; len: 14; j_gene: TRBJ2-7; v_gene: TRBV4-2; abundance: .; CDR3nt: TGTGCCAGCAGCCAAGATCAGCAGGGGTGGGAGCAGTACTTC; CDR3aa: CASSQDQQGWEQYF
d_gene: .; len: 14; j_gene: TRBJ2-2; v_gene: TRBV27; abundance: .; CDR3nt: TGTGCCAGCAGTCTAATCGCGAACACCGGGGAGCTGTTTTTT; CDR3aa: CASSLIANTGELFF
d_gene: .; len: 15; j_gene: TRBJ1-5; v_gene: TRBV2; abundance: .; CDR3nt: TGTGCCAGCACCGGAGGAGGGGCGCGCGGTCAGCCCCAGCATTTT; CDR3aa: CASTGGGARGQPQHF
d_gene: TRBD1; len: 16; j_gene: TRBJ2-7; v_gene: TRBV6-1; abundance: medium-sized; CDR3nt: TGTGCCAGCAGTGCGTCCGACAGGGGGAACTCCTACGAGCAGTACTTC; CDR3aa: CASSASDRGNSYEQYF
d_gene: .; len: 16; j_gene: TRBJ2-2; v_gene: TRBV5-6; abundance: .; CDR3nt: TGTGCCAGCAGCTTGGCCGAACAGACCAACACCGGGGAGCTGTTTTTT; CDR3aa: CASSLAEQTNTGELFF